This passage covers 12 T cell receptor beta chains from one sample sequenced in a study of PD-1 blockade in mismatch repair-deficient tumors. Generated by immunoSEQ multiplex PCR, the TCRdb table keeps only in-frame clones and is missing some. The data hold about 66,000 clones, with around 73% observed a single time. The sample in question was peripheral blood, obtained 2 weeks after starting pembrolizumab. The receptors shown here come from an adult with mismatch repair-deficient cancer.

The chain employs TRBV15 and TRBJ2-7, with D possibly matching TRBD1 (6 bases). Per germline, CDR1 LNHNV and CDR2 YYDKDF (reference sequence). This CDR3 is 15 amino acids long. V was pared by 6 bases and J by 0 bases, with 15 bases between. The CDR3 spells CATSTSRDNSYEQYF. The CDR3 nucleotides are TGTGCCACCAGTACCTCCCGGGACAACTCCTACGAGCAGTACTTC. Drawing the rest from reference TRBV15 and TRBJ2-7, the complete variable domain is DAMVIQNPRYQVTQFGKPVTLSCSQTLNHNVMYWYQQKSSQAPKLLFHYYDKDFNNEADTPDNFQSRRPNTSFCFLDIRSPGLGDTAMYLCATSTSRDNSYEQYFGPGTRLTVT.

This chain connects TRBV10-3 to TRBJ2-7, with no clear D. CDR1 and CDR2 from the germline V gene are ENHRY and SYGVKD. Deletions cut 10 bases from V and 3 bases from J, with 10 bases between. The CDR3 sequence is 11 residues long. CDR3 loop: CATGLGYEQYF. For the CDR3, the DNA is TGTGCCACTGGCCTAGGCTACGAGCAGTACTTC.

J is TRBJ2-7 and V is TRBV5-1; TRBD2 might be the D (5 bases). CDR1 and CDR2 (germline): SGHRS, YFSETQ. V was shortened by 5 bases and J by 5 bases, with 11 bases between the two germline ends. The CDR3 runs to 12 residues. CDR3 nucleotides: TGCGCCAGCAGTCTGCCAGCGGACGAGCAGTACTTC. Translation: CASSLPADEQYF. The variable domain in full, completed from reference TRBV5-1 and TRBJ2-7, reads KAGVTQTPRYLIKTRGQQVTLSCSPISGHRSVSWYQQTPGQGLQFLFEYFSETQRNKGNFPGRFSGRQFSNSRSEMNVSTLELGDSALYLCASSLPADEQYFGPGTRLTVT.

This chain uses TRBV5-6 with TRBJ2-6, with D unresolved. Trimming removed 0 bases from V and 0 bases from J, with 7 bases in between. Germline CDR1 reads SGHDT; CDR2 reads YYEEEE. There are 16 residues in the CDR3. The CDR3 reads CASSLGRSSGANVLTF. The CDR3 bases are TGTGCCAGCAGCTTGGGTCGGAGCTCTGGGGCCAACGTCCTGACTTTC.

The chain joins TRBV7-2 to TRBJ1-5; D is unclear. Germline CDR1 reads SGHTA; CDR2 reads FQGNSA. With 1 base removed from V and 2 bases from J, the gap between germline ends came to 9 bases. The CDR3 runs to 15 residues. The CDR3 nucleotides read TGTGCCAGCAGCTTAGGAGTCGCCCGCAATCAGCCCCAGCATTTT. This encodes CASSLGVARNQPQHF.

The rearrangement uses TRBV5-1 and TRBJ1-2; weak D call: TRBD1 (5 bases). Trimming removed 4 bases at V and 7 bases at J, with 17 bases between. The CDR3 contains 14 residues. Germline assignment: CDR1 SGHRS and CDR2 YFSETQ. As DNA, the CDR3 is TGCGCCAGCAGCCCCGGTGCGCTCGGGGGTGGCTACACCTTC. It translates to CASSPGALGGGYTF.

V usage is TRBV5-4 and J usage is TRBJ2-7; no clear D. Trimming stripped 0 bases from V and 7 bases from J, with 8 bases between. This CDR3 is built from 12 residues. Germline V gene lookup returns CDR1 SGHNT and CDR2 YYREEE (reference sequence). The CDR3 sequence: CASSLGAGEQYF. CDR3 coding DNA: TGTGCCAGCAGCTTGGGTGCTGGGGAGCAGTACTTC.

The J gene is TRBJ2-7, the V gene TRBV18, with D perhaps matching TRBD1 (6 bases). CDR1 is KGHSH, CDR2 LQKENI, per germline. V lost 4 bases, J lost 4 bases, and 14 bases lay in between. This CDR3 comprises 14 residues. CDR3 loop: CASSRGRDTYEQYF. The CDR3 nucleotides read TGTGCCAGCTCACGAGGCAGGGACACATACGAGCAGTACTTC.

This clone was seen a few times. The chain has TRBV19 and TRBJ2-1; TRBD2 agrees at 11 bases. Germline CDR1 reads LNHDA; CDR2 reads SQIVND (reference sequence). Unmatched junction bases numbered 10, after V lost 5 bases and J lost 10 bases. The CDR3 has 15 residues. The CDR3 reads CASSSGLADPAEQFF. The CDR3 coding sequence is TGTGCCAGTAGTTCGGGACTAGCGGATCCTGCGGAGCAGTTCTTC.

This chain uses TRBV7-9 with TRBJ2-4; 9 nucleotides line up with TRBD2. This CDR3 region has 17 residues. The V gene end was trimmed by 5 bases and the J gene end by 7 bases; junction bases not matched to a gene: 15. CDR1 is SEHNR, CDR2 FQNEAQ, per germline (reference sequence). The CDR3 DNA sequence: TGTGCCAGCAGCCCGGGGGTAGCGGGAGCCCCGGGGAACATTCAGTACTTC. Encoded protein: CASSPGVAGAPGNIQYF. The complete variable domain, with remaining parts taken from reference TRBV7-9 and TRBJ2-4, reads DTGVSQNPRHKITKRGQNVTFRCDPISEHNRLYWYRQTLGQGPEFLTYFQNEAQLEKSRLLSDRFSAERPKGSFSTLEIQRTEQGDSAMYLCASSPGVAGAPGNIQYFGAGTRLSVL.

The chain combines TRBV5-4 with TRBJ2-7; 10 bases match TRBD2. Per germline, CDR1 SGHNT and CDR2 YYREEE (reference sequence). The CDR3 runs 15 residues. The trim removed 1 base at V and 7 bases at J, leaving 8 bases unmatched. CDR3 nucleotides: TGTGCCAGCAGCTTGCCTAGCGGGAGCTTTGGAGAGCAGTACTTC. It codes for CASSLPSGSFGEQYF.

The genes are TRBV5-6 and TRBJ2-1; no firm D call. Trimming left V 2 bases short and J 3 bases short, with 12 bases between. Germline V gene data show CDR1 as SGHDT and CDR2 as YYEEEE. This CDR3 contains 15 residues. The CDR3 DNA reads as TGTGCCAGCAGCTTAGAACAGCTACTCTACAATGAGCAGTTCTTC. Amino acid sequence: CASSLEQLLYNEQFF. The entire variable domain, with the rest obtained from reference TRBV5-6 and TRBJ2-1, is as follows: DAGVTQSPTHLIKTRGQQVTLRCSPKSGHDTVSWYQQALGQGPQFIFQYYEEEERQRGNFPDRFSGHQFPNYSSELNVNALLLGDSALYLCASSLEQLLYNEQFFGPGTRLTVL.